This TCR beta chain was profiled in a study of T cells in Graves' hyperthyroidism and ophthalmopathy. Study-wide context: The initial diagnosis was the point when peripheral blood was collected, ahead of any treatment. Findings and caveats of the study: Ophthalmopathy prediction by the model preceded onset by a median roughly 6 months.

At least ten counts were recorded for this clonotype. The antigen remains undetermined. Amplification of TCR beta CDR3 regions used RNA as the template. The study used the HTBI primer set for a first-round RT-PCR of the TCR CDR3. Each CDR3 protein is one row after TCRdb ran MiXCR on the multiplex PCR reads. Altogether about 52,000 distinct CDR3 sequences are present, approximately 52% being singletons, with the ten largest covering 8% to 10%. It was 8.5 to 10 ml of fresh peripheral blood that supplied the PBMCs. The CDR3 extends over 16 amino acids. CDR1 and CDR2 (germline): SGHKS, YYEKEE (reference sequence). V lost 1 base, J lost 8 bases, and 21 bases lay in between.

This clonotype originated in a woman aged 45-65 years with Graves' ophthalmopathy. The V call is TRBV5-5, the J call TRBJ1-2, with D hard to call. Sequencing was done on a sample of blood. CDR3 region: CASSLLPSAGSEGYTF. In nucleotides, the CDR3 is TGTGCCAGCAGCTTGTTGCCCAGCGCGGGGTCGGAGGGCTACACCTTC.